This T cell receptor (beta chain) was recorded in a study of blood T cells in healthy people across ages. The CDR3 is 17 amino acids. The germline V gene has CDR1 MNHEY and CDR2 SMNVEV (reference sequence). V trimming: 5 bases; J trimming: 4 bases; junction bases outside the gene matches: 14. Alongside a J-beta primer mix, a sample-barcoded 5' primer served in a second PCR lasting about 7 to 11 cycles. One entry per CDR3 protein, called by TCRdb with MiXCR from the 5' RACE reads. The sample contains approximately 690,000 distinct CDR3 sequences, roughly 43% of which appear only once. This clonotype showed up just a few times.

This TCR came from an elderly man in good health. The sample was blood. The chain couples TRBV27 to TRBJ1-5; the match to TRBD1 covers 7 bases. For the CDR3, the DNA is TGTGCCAGCAGTCCCAGAGGGGGCAGGGTACGGAATCAGCCCCAGCATTTT. Amino acids: CASSPRGGRVRNQPQHF.